This T cell receptor beta chain was identified in a study of blood T cell repertoires in COVID-19. Study-level background: Acute and convalescent COVID-19 specimens originated in the United States, Italy and Spain.

Germline lookup yields CDR1 PRHDT and CDR2 FYEKMQ (reference sequence). J lost 2 bases, V lost 5 bases, and 8 bases had no gene match. CDR3 length equals 15 residues. Some clones are missing from TCRdb's copy, which holds only in-frame ones; the method was immunoSEQ multiplex PCR. The repertoire holds approximately 210,000 clones, with around 81% as singletons. The gene calls are TRBV13 and TRBJ2-7; 8 bases map to TRBD1. The TCR sequence derives from a young man with acute COVID-19. Sequencing input: PBMCs or T cells enriched from blood (not recorded which). The CDR3 sequence: CASSHWDRLAYEQYF. The CDR3 DNA is TGTGCCAGCAGCCATTGGGACAGGCTAGCCTACGAGCAGTACTTC.